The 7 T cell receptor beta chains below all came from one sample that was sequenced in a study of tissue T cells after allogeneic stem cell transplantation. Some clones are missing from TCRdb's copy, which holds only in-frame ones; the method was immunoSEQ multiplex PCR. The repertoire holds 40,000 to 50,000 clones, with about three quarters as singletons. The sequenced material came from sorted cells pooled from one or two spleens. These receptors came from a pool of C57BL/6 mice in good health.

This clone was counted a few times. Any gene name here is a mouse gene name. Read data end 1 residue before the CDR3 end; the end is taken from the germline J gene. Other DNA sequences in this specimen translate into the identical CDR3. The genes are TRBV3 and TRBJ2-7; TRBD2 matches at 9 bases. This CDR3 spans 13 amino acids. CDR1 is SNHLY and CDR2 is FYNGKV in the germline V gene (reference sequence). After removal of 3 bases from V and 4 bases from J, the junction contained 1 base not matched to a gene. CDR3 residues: CASSLDWGYEQYF. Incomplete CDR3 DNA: TGTGCCAGCAGCTTGGACTGGGGATATGAACAGTAC.

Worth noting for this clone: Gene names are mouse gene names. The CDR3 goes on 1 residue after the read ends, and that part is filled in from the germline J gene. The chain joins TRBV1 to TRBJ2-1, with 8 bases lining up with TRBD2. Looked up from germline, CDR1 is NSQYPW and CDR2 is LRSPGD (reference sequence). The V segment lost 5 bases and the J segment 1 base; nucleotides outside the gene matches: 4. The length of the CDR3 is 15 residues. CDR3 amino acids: CTCSLLGGNYAEQFF. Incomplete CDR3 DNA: TGCACCTGCAGTTTGCTGGGGGGAAACTATGCTGAGCAGTTC.

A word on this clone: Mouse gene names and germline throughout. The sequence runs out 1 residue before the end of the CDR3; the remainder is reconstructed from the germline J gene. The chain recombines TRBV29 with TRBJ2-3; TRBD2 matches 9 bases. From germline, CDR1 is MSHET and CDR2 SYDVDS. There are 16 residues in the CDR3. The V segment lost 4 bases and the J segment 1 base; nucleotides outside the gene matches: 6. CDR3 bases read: TGTGCTAGCAGTTCTCTGGGGGGGAGAGGTGCAGAAACGCTGTAT. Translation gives CASSSLGGRGAETLY. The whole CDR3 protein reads CASSSLGGRGAETLYF.

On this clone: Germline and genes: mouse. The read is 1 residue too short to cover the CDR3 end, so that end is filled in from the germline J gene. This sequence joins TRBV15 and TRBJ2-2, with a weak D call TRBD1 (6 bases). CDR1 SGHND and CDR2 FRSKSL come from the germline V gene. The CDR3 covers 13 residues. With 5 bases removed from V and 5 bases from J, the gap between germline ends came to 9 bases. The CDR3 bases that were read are TGTGCCAGCAGTCCTACAGGGACCGGGCAGCTCTAC. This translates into CASSPTGTGQLY. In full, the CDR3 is CASSPTGTGQLYF.

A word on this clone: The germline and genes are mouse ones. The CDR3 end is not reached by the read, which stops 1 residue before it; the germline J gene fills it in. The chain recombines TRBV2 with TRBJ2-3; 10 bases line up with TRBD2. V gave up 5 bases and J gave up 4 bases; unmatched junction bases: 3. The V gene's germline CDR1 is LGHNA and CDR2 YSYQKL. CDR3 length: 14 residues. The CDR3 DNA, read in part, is TGTGCCAGCAGCAGACTGGGGGGTACAGAAACGCTGTAT. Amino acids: CASSRLGGTETLY. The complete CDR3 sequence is CASSRLGGTETLYF.

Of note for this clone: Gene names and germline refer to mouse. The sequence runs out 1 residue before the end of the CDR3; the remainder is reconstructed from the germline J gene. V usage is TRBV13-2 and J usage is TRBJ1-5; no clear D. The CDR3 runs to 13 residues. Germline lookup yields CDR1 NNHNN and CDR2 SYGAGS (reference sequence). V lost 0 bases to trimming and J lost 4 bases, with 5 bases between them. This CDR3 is CASGDAQNQAPLF. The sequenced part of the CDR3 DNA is TGTGCCAGCGGTGATGCACAAAACCAGGCTCCGCTT.

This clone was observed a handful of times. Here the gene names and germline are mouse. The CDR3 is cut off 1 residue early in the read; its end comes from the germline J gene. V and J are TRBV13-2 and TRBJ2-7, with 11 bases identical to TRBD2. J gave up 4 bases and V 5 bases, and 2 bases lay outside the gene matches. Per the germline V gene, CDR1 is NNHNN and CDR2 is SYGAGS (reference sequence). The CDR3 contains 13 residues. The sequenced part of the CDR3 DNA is TGTGCCAGCGGGACTGGGGGGGGATATGAACAGTAC. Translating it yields CASGTGGGYEQY. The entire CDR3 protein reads CASGTGGGYEQYF.